A selection of T cell receptor beta chains follows, all from one sample in a study of molecular identifiers for immune sequencing clone quantification. MiXCR was run by TCRdb on the PCR reads, yielding one entry per CDR3 protein. The table has 400,000 to 600,000 distinct CDR3 sequences, about a fifth seen once; the top ten hold about 0.8%. Sequenced material: naive CD8+ T cells from blood, with Jurkat cell RNA spiked in. The receptors come from a human donor in good health. Some libraries in this study had Jurkat cell RNA spiked in. CDR3s include the opening cysteine and the closing phenylalanine or tryptophan. Each record gives: V gene, CDR3 protein.

V gene: TRBV24-1
CDR3 protein: CATSDPGTSGSGWYTGELFF

V gene: TRBV19
CDR3 protein: CASSRGLYNEQFF

V gene: TRBV7-6
CDR3 protein: CASSSSMTTTNEKLFF

V gene: TRBV29-1
CDR3 protein: CSVAGTGVGEQYF

V gene: TRBV12-3/TRBV12-4
CDR3 protein: CASSSPRGLQPQHF

V gene: TRBV4-1
CDR3 protein: CASSQDLIGSSYNEQFF

V gene: TRBV4-1
CDR3 protein: CASSPGVAQFAQYF

V gene: TRBV20-1
CDR3 protein: CSASWGRGYEQYF

V gene: TRBV30
CDR3 protein: CAWRLAVGELFF

V gene: TRBV5-1
CDR3 protein: CASSPYRASNEKLFF

V gene: TRBV7-6
CDR3 protein: CASSLEPGRLNTEAFF

V gene: TRBV12-3/TRBV12-4
CDR3 protein: CASSFRTGVNTEAFF

V gene: TRBV13
CDR3 protein: CASSPQGLAGADGELFF

V gene: TRBV11-2
CDR3 protein: CASSLYPATYEQYF

V gene: TRBV6-1
CDR3 protein: CASRLIEDGYTF

V gene: TRBV27
CDR3 protein: CASSLQPNTGELFF

V gene: TRBV12-3/TRBV12-4
CDR3 protein: CASSSQGAKNIQYF

V gene: TRBV28
CDR3 protein: CASSPQEWGPNTGELFF

V gene: TRBV10-3
CDR3 protein: CAIMAAGNSPETQYF

V gene: TRBV20-1
CDR3 protein: CSARWSGGSYEQYF

V gene: TRBV12-3/TRBV12-4
CDR3 protein: CASSSSSLRGSGGQKTGELFF

V gene: TRBV9
CDR3 protein: CASSVVPGNTEAFF

V gene: TRBV27
CDR3 protein: CASSLGQGTGELFF

V gene: TRBV10-2
CDR3 protein: CASSEVGAPTEAFF

V gene: TRBV18
CDR3 protein: CASSPPDEEGYTF

V gene: TRBV4-1
CDR3 protein: CASSQGEGIGYEQYF

V gene: TRBV13
CDR3 protein: CASSQTGGPEQYF

V gene: TRBV2
CDR3 protein: CASSFPGTGVSYEQYF

V gene: TRBV19
CDR3 protein: CASSMTVSSYEQYF

V gene: TRBV6-2/TRBV6-3
CDR3 protein: CASSYPTDRAYEQYF

V gene: TRBV27
CDR3 protein: CASSLSAGGESYNEQFF

V gene: TRBV6-5
CDR3 protein: CASSYSQGSEQYF

V gene: TRBV29-1
CDR3 protein: CSVGGGHSSYEQYF

V gene: TRBV7-9
CDR3 protein: CASSSSRGAVYEQYF

V gene: TRBV6-6
CDR3 protein: CASSLLPGTGKETQYF

V gene: TRBV14
CDR3 protein: CASSQDPQGRYEQYF

V gene: TRBV30
CDR3 protein: CATGQTYQETQYF

V gene: TRBV5-6
CDR3 protein: CASSLEGRGPYEQYF

V gene: TRBV3-1
CDR3 protein: CASNQRYEQYF

V gene: TRBV12-3/TRBV12-4
CDR3 protein: CASSFVVQPQHF

V gene: TRBV27
CDR3 protein: CASSYQAGVYNEQFF

V gene: TRBV3-2
CDR3 protein: CASSAPGTLNTEAFF

V gene: TRBV9
CDR3 protein: CASSSSQKAGSTDTQYF

V gene: TRBV6-2/TRBV6-3
CDR3 protein: CASSPRPGQMFDGTDTQYF

V gene: TRBV7-6
CDR3 protein: CASSRHLGNTEAFF